This T cell receptor beta chain was recovered during a study of blood T cell repertoires in COVID-19. About the study: Acute and convalescent COVID-19 samples came from the United States, Italy and Spain. T cells, B-cell-depleted T cells, or PBMCs provided the cDNA or gDNA that served as material.

Germline V gives CDR1 SQVTM, CDR2 ANQGSEA. Trimming took off 2 bases at V and 5 bases at J, with 9 bases between the two ends. The CDR3 spans 12 residues. Per the authors' pipeline: Amplified reference gene primers provided the basis for estimating nucleated cell counts. Profiled with immunoSEQ multiplex PCR; TCRdb holds only in-frame clones, not every one. That table is the source of V, J and clone size, and D and trimming were worked out from the DNA. The sample has roughly 63,000 clones; 85% to 90% are singletons. Sample: peripheral blood. The sequence came from a man over 45 with acute or convalescent COVID-19. The chain uses TRBV29-1 and TRBJ1-2, with no clear D. CDR3 DNA sequence: TGCAGCGTTGAACGGGAAAAGTATGGCTACACCTTC. Protein sequence: CSVEREKYGYTF.